A selection of T cell receptor beta chains follows, all from one sample in a study of T-cell reconstitution after alpha-beta-depleted transplantation in children. MiXCR, run by TCRdb on the PCR reads, gives a single entry per CDR3 protein. Among a few hundred thousand distinct CDR3 sequences listed, nearly 8% were seen once. The sequencing here drew on peripheral blood, taken 360 days after TCRalphabeta/CD19-depleted stem cell transplant. All receptors derive from a female patient aged 2-10 years who had a stem cell transplant for Fanconi anemia, so the T cells may come from the graft donor. Each CDR3 is given with its conserved first and last residue. D genes are given only for firm matches. Size values are once, few and many counts, or a class for expanded clones, and some rows have none.

V	D	size	J	DNA	CDR3
TRBV5-6	TRBD1	-	TRBJ1-1	TGTGCCAGCAGCTTCCCGCCGGGACAGGGGGCGTCGGACACTGAAGCTTTCTTT	CASSFPPGQGASDTEAFF
TRBV20-1	-	-	TRBJ2-3	TGCAGTGCTCCCAAACCTAAACTTCGAGGCACAGATACGCAGTATTTT	CSAPKPKLRGTDTQYF
TRBV25-1	-	many	TRBJ1-2	TGTGCCAGCAGTGAAGGGCATAACTATGGCTACACCTTC	CASSEGHNYGYTF
TRBV29-1	-	many	TRBJ1-6	TGCAGCGTTCAAGGGGCCCCACAATCACCCCTCCACTTT	CSVQGAPQSPLHF
TRBV20-1	-	-	TRBJ1-4	TGCAGTGCCCTGGGAGCTAATGAAAAACTGTTTTTT	CSALGANEKLFF
TRBV18	-	-	TRBJ2-4	TGTGCCAGCTCACGACTGGCGGGAAGGGATGATGCGGGTGAGCGGGAAAACATTCAGTACTTC	CASSRLAGRDDAGERENIQYF
TRBV7-9	-	many	TRBJ1-2	TGTGCCAGCAGGCCGGGCAGTCGACATGGCTACACCTTC	CASRPGSRHGYTF
TRBV7-8	TRBD2	many	TRBJ2-1	TGTGCCAGCAGCTACACTAGCGGGGGGGCCAATGAGCAGTTCTTC	CASSYTSGGANEQFF
TRBV11-2	TRBD2	many	TRBJ2-7	TGTGCCAGCAGCTTAGTTAGCGGGGGATACTACGAGCAGTACTTC	CASSLVSGGYYEQYF
TRBV6-4	TRBD1	few	TRBJ1-1	TGTGCCAGCAGTGCCACAGGGGCAAACACTGAAGCTTTCTTT	CASSATGANTEAFF
TRBV5-1	-	many	TRBJ1-1	TGCGCCAGCAGCTTTGGCCCTGGGTCCACTGAAGCTTTCTTT	CASSFGPGSTEAFF
TRBV7-9	-	few	TRBJ1-1	TGTGCCAGTGGGCAGGCGGCCACTGAAGCTTTCTTT	CASGQAATEAFF
TRBV12-3/TRBV12-4	-	many	TRBJ2-5	TGTGCCAGCACGGAAGGGGGAAAATTCGAGACCCAGTACTTC	CASTEGGKFETQYF
TRBV2	-	few	TRBJ1-1	TGTGCCAGCAGCGAGCAACGGGGCCGCATGGCTTTCTTT	CASSEQRGRMAFF
TRBV7-7	TRBD2	-	TRBJ2-3	TGTGCCAGCCAAAAACTAGCGGGAGTCACAGATACGCAGTATTTT	CASQKLAGVTDTQYF
TRBV7-2	-	many	TRBJ2-4	TGTGCCAGCAGCTTAGACAGGGTAGCCAAAAACATTCAGTACTTC	CASSLDRVAKNIQYF
TRBV9	TRBD2	few	TRBJ2-1	TGTGCCAGCAGCGTGGGTAGCGGGGGGGCTGATAGTGGTGAGCAGTTCTTC	CASSVGSGGADSGEQFF
TRBV7-2	TRBD2	-	TRBJ2-1	TGTGCCAGCAGCTCTAGCCCATGGACTAGCGGGGGGGCAAATGAGCAGTTCTTC	CASSSSPWTSGGANEQFF
TRBV4-2	-	many	TRBJ2-5	TGTGCCAGCAGCCAAGCAGGGGGGGCTGTCTCGGCCCAGTACTTC	CASSQAGGAVSAQYF
TRBV15	TRBD1	many	TRBJ1-2	TGTGCCACCAGGGAGACAGGGACAGGCTATGGCTACACCTTC	CATRETGTGYGYTF
TRBV4-3	-	many	TRBJ1-4	TGCGCCAGCAGCCTCACGGCGGGGCAGGCCTATGAAAAACTGTTTTTT	CASSLTAGQAYEKLFF
TRBV15	-	many	TRBJ2-7	TGTGCCACCAGTGGCCGGAGCAACTACGAGCAGTACTTC	CATSGRSNYEQYF
TRBV20-1	-	many	TRBJ2-5	TGCAGTGCTAGTCGTCTAGTCCGCGAGACCCAGTACTTC	CSASRLVRETQYF
TRBV12-3/TRBV12-4	TRBD1	many	TRBJ2-1	TGTGCCAGCAGCATAAAACAGGGGGAGCAGTTCTTC	CASSIKQGEQFF